These 9 T cell receptor beta chains were all obtained from the same sample, sequenced in a study of early T cells in non-severe SARS-CoV-2 infection. TCRdb processed the 5' RACE reads anew with MiXCR; each CDR3 protein has one entry. The sample contains about 80,000 distinct CDR3 sequences, about 5% of which appear only once. The specimen was whole blood, collected at baseline. The receptors originated from an adult who was a healthcare worker with PCR-confirmed SARS-CoV-2 infection or an uninfected control (not recorded which).

The J gene is TRBJ1-1, the V gene TRBV27; D might be TRBD1 (5 bases). V was cut by 4 bases and J by 1 base, with 22 bases left in between. Germline loops: CDR1 MNHEY, CDR2 SMNVEV (reference sequence). The CDR3 runs 18 residues. DNA of the CDR3: TGTGCCAGCAGTTCAATCTCCCCACCCGGAACAGGGAACACTGAAGCTTTCTTT. Translation: CASSSISPPGTGNTEAFF.

This clonotype has more than one count but fewer than ten. The rearrangement uses TRBV5-8 and TRBJ2-7, with no clear D. CDR1 and CDR2 from the germline V gene are SGHTS and YDEGEE. Trimming removed 4 bases from V and 2 bases from J, with 13 bases in between. This CDR3 has 14 residues. The CDR3 sequence is CASSLPGTTYEQYF. DNA for the CDR3: TGTGCCAGCAGCCTCCCGGGCACCACCTACGAGCAGTACTTC.

This clonotype has ten or more counts. The gene calls are TRBV6-6 and TRBJ2-2; TRBD2 agrees at 7 bases. V shed 6 bases, J shed 0 bases, and the junction held 4 bases outside the gene matches. Germline lookup yields CDR1 MNHNY and CDR2 SVGAGI (reference sequence). The CDR3 runs to 15 residues. CDR3 nucleotide sequence: TGTGCCAGCAGGCGGAGCGGGGCGAACACCGGGGAGCTGTTTTTT. It codes for CASRRSGANTGELFF.

V is TRBV19 and J is TRBJ2-7; D is undetermined. The CDR3 consists of 15 residues. Looked up from germline, CDR1 is LNHDA and CDR2 is SQIVND (reference sequence). V lost 5 bases to trimming and J lost 4 bases, with 18 bases between them. The CDR3: CASSPDGSTGYEQYF. The DNA of the CDR3 is TGTGCCAGTAGTCCGGACGGGTCCACTGGGTACGAGCAGTACTTC.

The sample holds many counts of this clonotype. The chain uses TRBV5-6 and TRBJ2-7, with D maybe TRBD2 (5 bases). The germline V and J ends were trimmed by 1 base and 7 bases, with 18 bases remaining between them. CDR3 length: 15 amino acids. Per germline, CDR1 SGHDT and CDR2 YYEEEE. For the CDR3, the DNA is TGTGCCAGCAGCTTGAGAGCGGCTAGCATTCAAGAGCAGTACTTC. It specifies CASSLRAASIQEQYF.

This clonotype occurred many times. This rearrangement joins TRBV9 to TRBJ1-2, with 7 nucleotides matching TRBD1. Germline-derived CDR1 and CDR2 are SGDLS and YYNGEE. The CDR3 extends over 14 amino acids. Unmatched junction bases numbered 11, after V lost 4 bases and J lost 8 bases. In nucleotides, the CDR3 is TGTGCCAGCAGCACCCAGGGGGGCCCGGGAGGCTACACCTTC. As protein: CASSTQGGPGGYTF.

There are many counts of this clonotype. J is TRBJ2-1 and V is TRBV29-1; D is ambiguous. The CDR3 is 10 amino acids. Germline V lookup: CDR1 SQVTM, CDR2 ANQGSEA. Trimming shortened V by 7 bases and J by 5 bases, and 6 bases separated the two germline ends. CDR3 sequence reads: CSAQNNEQFF. For the CDR3, the DNA is TGCAGCGCCCAGAACAATGAGCAGTTCTTC.

A few counts support this clonotype. The chain has TRBV27 and TRBJ1-1; tentatively, D is TRBD1 (6 bases). The V end was cut by 2 bases, the J end by 7 bases, with 11 bases between. CDR1 is MNHEY, CDR2 SMNVEV, per germline (reference sequence). The CDR3 runs 13 residues. The CDR3 DNA reads as TGTGCCAGCAGTTTAGGGCAGGGGATTGAAGCTTTCTTT. This translates into CASSLGQGIEAFF.

The CDR3 protein is CASSTGQGARSGAFF. In nucleotides, the CDR3 is TGTGCCAGCAGCACGGGACAGGGGGCGCGGTCGGGAGCTTTCTTT. The rearrangement uses TRBV3-1 and TRBJ1-1, with 12 bases lining up with TRBD1. The CDR3 loop spans 15 amino acids. Trimming removed 5 bases from V and 10 bases from J; junction bases left unmatched: 11. The germline V gene encodes CDR1 LGHDT and CDR2 YNNKEL (reference sequence).